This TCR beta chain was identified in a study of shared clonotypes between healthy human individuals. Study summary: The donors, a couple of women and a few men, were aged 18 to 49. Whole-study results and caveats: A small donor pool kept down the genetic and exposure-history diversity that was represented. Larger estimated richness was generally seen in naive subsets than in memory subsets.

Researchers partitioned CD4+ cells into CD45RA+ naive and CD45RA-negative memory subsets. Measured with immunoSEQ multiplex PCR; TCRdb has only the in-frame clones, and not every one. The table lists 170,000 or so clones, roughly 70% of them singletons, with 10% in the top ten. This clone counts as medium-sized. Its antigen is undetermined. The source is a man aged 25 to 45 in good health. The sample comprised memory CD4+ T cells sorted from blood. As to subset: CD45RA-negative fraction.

In nucleotides, the CDR3 is TGCGCCAGCAGCTTGGAAGGCACAGATACGCAGTATTTT. Translation gives CASSLEGTDTQYF. The chain recombines TRBV5-1 with TRBJ2-3, with D hard to call. The CDR3 spans 13 residues. Per germline, CDR1 SGHRS and CDR2 YFSETQ. Trimming removed 0 bases from V and 1 base from J, with 3 bases in between.